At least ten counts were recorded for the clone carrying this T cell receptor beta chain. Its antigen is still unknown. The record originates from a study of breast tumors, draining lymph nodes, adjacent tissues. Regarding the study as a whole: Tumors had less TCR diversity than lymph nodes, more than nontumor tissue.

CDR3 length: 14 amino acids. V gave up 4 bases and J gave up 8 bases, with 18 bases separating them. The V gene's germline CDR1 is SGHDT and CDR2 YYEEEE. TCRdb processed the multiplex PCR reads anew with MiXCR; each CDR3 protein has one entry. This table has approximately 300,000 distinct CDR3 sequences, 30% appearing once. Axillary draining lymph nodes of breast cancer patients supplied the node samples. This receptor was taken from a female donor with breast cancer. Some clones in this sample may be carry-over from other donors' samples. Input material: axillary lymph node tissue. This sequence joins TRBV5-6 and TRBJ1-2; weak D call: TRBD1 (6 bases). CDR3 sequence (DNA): TGTGCCAGCAGCACACAGGGAAACAAAAGAGGCTACACCTTC. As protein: CASSTQGNKRGYTF. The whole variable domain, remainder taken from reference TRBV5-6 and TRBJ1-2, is DAGVTQSPTHLIKTRGQQVTLRCSPKSGHDTVSWYQQALGQGPQFIFQYYEEEERQRGNFPDRFSGHQFPNYSSELNVNALLLGDSALYLCASSTQGNKRGYTFGSGTRLTVV.